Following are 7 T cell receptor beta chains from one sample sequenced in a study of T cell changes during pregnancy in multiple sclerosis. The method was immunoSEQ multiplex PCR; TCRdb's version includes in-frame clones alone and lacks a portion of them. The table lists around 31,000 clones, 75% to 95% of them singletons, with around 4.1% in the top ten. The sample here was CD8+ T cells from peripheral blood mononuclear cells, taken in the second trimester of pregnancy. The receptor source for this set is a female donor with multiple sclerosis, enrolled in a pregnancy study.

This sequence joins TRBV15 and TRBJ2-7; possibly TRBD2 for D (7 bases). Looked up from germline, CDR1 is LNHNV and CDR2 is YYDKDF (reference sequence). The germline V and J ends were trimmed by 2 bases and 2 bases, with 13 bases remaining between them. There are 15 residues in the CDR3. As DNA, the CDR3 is TGTGCCACCAGCAGAAGCCCCGGGGGGCCCTACGAGCAGTACTTC. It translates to CATSRSPGGPYEQYF.

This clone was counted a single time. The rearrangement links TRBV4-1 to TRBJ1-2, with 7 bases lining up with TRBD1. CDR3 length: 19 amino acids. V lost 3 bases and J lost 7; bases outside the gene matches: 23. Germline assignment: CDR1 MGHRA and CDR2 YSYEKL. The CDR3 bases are TGCGCCAGCAGCCAGAGAGTAGTGGACAGGACGGTATTCCCCCTTGGCTACACCTTC. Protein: CASSQRVVDRTVFPLGYTF.

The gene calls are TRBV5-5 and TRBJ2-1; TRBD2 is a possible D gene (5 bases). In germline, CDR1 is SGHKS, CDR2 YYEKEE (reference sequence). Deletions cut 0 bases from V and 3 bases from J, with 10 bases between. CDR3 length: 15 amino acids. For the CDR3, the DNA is TGTGCCAGCAGCTTGGAGAGGGCTATCTACAATGAGCAGTTCTTC. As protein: CASSLERAIYNEQFF.

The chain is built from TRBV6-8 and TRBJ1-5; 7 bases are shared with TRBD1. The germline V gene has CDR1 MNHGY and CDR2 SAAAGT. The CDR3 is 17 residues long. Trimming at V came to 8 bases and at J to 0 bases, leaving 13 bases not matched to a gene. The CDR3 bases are TGTGCCAGCGCCCGGGACAGAGTCCTTTATAGCAATCAGCCCCAGCATTTT. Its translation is CASARDRVLYSNQPQHF.

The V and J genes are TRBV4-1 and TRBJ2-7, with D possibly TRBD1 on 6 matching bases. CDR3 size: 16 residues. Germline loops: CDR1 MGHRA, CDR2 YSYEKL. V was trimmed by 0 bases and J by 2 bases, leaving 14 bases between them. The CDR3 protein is CASSQENREPPYEQYF. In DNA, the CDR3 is TGCGCCAGCAGCCAAGAGAACAGGGAGCCTCCCTACGAGCAGTACTTC.

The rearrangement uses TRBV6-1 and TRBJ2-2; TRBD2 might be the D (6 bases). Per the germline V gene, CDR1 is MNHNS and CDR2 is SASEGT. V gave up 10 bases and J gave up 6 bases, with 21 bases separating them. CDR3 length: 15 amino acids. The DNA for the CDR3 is TGTGCCATCCAGCCTTTGACGGGGGATCCCGGGGAGCTGTTTTTT. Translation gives CAIQPLTGDPGELFF.

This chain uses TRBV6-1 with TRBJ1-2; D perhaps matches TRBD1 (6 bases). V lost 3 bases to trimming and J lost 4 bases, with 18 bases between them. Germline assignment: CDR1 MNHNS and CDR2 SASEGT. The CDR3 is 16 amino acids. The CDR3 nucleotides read TGTGCCAGCAGTGAGGGGGCGCTACCGAGCATCTATGGCTACACCTTC. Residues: CASSEGALPSIYGYTF.